This T cell receptor (beta chain) was captured by sequencing in a study of cytomegalovirus exposure and HLA in healthy donors. Overall study findings and caveats: A likely sequencing artifact accounted for one observed cluster of highly shared sequence variants. Later genetic work tied a missense DCLRE1C variant to beta-chain V and J trimming.

Regarding this clone: Antigen specificity is unknown.

PCR primers comprised 60 Vbeta and 13 Jbeta primers. Assay: immunoSEQ multiplex PCR; the TCRdb copy retains only in-frame clones and omits some. The sample consists of 160,000 or so clones, roughly 80% of them appearing once. The trim removed 3 bases at V and 5 bases at J, leaving 4 bases unmatched. CDR1 MGHRA and CDR2 YSYEKL come from the germline V gene. CDR3 length: 14 residues. The chain joins TRBV4-1 to TRBJ2-1, with 7 bases that match TRBD1. This TCR was recovered from a man aged 25-40 years in good health and CMV-seropositive. The specimen sequenced was PBMCs. DNA of the CDR3: TGCGCCAGCAGCCAGCCGGGACAGAACAATGAGCAGTTCTTC. Its translation: CASSQPGQNNEQFF.